Sequencing of this T cell receptor (beta chain) was carried out in a study of metastatic and nonmetastatic thyroid tumors. Background on the study: Repertoires were compared across blood and tumor or nodule tissue from malignant and benign thyroid patients.

This clone has more than one count but fewer than ten. Its antigen is not known. How the authors handled the data: Built for papillary thyroid cancer, a distant-metastasis classifier drew on CDR3 differences across clinicopathological groups. MiXCR reprocessed the PCR reads for TCRdb. The authors' filters were not applied to this entry. The data hold about 7,900 clones, with roughly 25% observed a single time. Thyroid surgery took place with no prior treatment in any patient. V was clipped by 6 bases and J by 0 bases; unmatched bases: 7. This CDR3 contains 15 residues. The germline CDR1 and CDR2 sequences are DFQATT and SNEGSKA (reference sequence). General observations from the study: Reportedly, malignant thyroid tumors had significantly higher TCR beta diversity than benign nodules, in blood and tumor.

The sample was adjacent normal tissue. The chain is built from TRBV20-1 and TRBJ2-2; TRBD1 matches 7 bases. The sequence derives from a female donor with papillary thyroid cancer or a benign thyroid nodule (not recorded which). Some clones in this sample may be carry-over from other donors' samples. The CDR3 here is CSAPRQGSNTGELFF. The CDR3 DNA sequence: TGCAGTGCGCCCAGACAGGGATCGAACACCGGGGAGCTGTTTTTT.